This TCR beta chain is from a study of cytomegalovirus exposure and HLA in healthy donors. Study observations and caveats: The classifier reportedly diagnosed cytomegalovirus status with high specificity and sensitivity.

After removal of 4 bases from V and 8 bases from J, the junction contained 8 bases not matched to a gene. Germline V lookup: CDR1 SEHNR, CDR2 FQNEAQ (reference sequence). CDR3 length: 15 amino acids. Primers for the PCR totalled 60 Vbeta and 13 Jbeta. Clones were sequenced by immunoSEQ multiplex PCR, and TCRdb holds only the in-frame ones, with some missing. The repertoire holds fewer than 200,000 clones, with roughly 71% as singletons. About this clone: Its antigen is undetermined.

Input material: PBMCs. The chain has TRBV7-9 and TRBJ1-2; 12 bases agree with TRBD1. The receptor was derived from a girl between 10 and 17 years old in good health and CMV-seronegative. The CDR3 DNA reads TGTGCCAGCAGCTCCCCCGGGACAGGGGGCGGAGGCTACACCTTC. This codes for CASSSPGTGGGGYTF.